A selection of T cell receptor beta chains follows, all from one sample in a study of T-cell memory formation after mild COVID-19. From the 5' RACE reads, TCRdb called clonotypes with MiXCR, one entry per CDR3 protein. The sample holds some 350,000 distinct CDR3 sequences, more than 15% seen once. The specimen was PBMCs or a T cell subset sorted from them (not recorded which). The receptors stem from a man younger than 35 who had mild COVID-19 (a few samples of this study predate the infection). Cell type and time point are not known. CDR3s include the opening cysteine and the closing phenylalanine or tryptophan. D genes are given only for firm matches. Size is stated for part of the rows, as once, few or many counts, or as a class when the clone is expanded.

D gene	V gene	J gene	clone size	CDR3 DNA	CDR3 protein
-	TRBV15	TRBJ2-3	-	TGTGCCACCAGCGCTATTACGCAGGATACGCAGTATTTT	CATSAITQDTQYF
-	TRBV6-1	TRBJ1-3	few	TGTGCCAGCAGTGGAGCGGGACGCGGAAACACCATATATTTT	CASSGAGRGNTIYF
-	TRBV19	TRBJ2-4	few	TGTGCCAGTAGCCACAGGGTGTGGGGAAAGGGAGCCAAAAACATTCAGTACTTC	CASSHRVWGKGAKNIQYF
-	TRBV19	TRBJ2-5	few	TGTGCCAGTATGGGGGGCGAGACCCAGTACTTC	CASMGGETQYF
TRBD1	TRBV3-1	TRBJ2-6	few	TGTGCCAGCAGCCCGGAAACCCCGGGACAGCTTTCCTCTGGGGCCAACGTCCTGACTTTC	CASSPETPGQLSSGANVLTF
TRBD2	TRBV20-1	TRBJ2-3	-	TGCAGTGCTAGCCGGCAGCGGGGGGGCACAGATACGCAGTATTTT	CSASRQRGGTDTQYF
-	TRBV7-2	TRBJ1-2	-	TGTGCCAGCAGTACCAGGTTGGCTAACTATGGCTACACCTTC	CASSTRLANYGYTF
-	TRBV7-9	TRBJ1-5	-	TGTGCCAGCAGCTTAGAGGTCAGTACTTCCAATCAGCCCCAGCATTTT	CASSLEVSTSNQPQHF
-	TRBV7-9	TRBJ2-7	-	TGTGCCAGCAGCACTTCTATAGGGAACACCTACGAGCAGTACTTC	CASSTSIGNTYEQYF
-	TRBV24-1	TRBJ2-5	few	TGTGCCACCAGTGATTTGCGAGCAGGGGGGGAGACCCAGTACTTC	CATSDLRAGGETQYF
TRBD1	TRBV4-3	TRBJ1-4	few	TGCGCCAGCAGCCGGAAAGGCTCGGGACAGCTTAATGAAAAACTGTTTTTT	CASSRKGSGQLNEKLFF
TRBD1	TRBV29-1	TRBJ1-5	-	TGCAGCGCCATGACAGGGATGGGGCAGCCCCAGCATTTT	CSAMTGMGQPQHF
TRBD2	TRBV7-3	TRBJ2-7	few	TGTGCCAGCAGTCCTAGCGGGGGCGAGCAGTACTTC	CASSPSGGEQYF
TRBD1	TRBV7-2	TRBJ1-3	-	TGTGCCAGCAGCTGGGGACAGCGTGCTGGAAACACCACATATTTT	CASSWGQRAGNTTYF
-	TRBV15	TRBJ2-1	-	TGTGCCACCAGCAGAGATTTAGGTGCTGAGCAGTTCTTC	CATSRDLGAEQFF
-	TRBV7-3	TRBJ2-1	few	TGTGCCAGCAGCTTAAGGGTAGGGGGACTAAGCTACAATGAGCAGTTCTTC	CASSLRVGGLSYNEQFF
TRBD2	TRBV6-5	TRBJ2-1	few	TGTGCCAGCAGTTACTCGATAGCGGGGGGTTACAATGAGCAGTTCTTC	CASSYSIAGGYNEQFF
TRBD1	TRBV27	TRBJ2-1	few	TGTGCCAGCAGTCCCGGGACAGCCTACAATGAGCAGTTCTTC	CASSPGTAYNEQFF
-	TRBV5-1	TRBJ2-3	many	TGCGCCAGCAGAGAGGCGGATACGCAGTATTTT	CASREADTQYF
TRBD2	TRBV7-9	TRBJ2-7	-	TGTGCCAGTGGAGCGGGAGCCGGCTACGAGCAGTACTTC	CASGAGAGYEQYF
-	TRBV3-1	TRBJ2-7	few	TGTGCCAGCAGCCAAGCCACTAGCTGGTACGAGCAGTACTTC	CASSQATSWYEQYF
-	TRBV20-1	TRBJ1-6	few	TGCAGTGCCCAAGGGGTACCCCTCCACTTT	CSAQGVPLHF
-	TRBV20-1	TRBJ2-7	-	TGCAGTGCTAGAGGCGTCTACGAGCAGTACTTC	CSARGVYEQYF
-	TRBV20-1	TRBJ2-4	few	TGCAGTGCGGACGAAAGGGGGATTCAGTACTTC	CSADERGIQYF
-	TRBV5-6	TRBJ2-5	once	TGTGCCAGCACCTGGGGGGGCCCAGAGACCCAGTACTTC	CASTWGGPETQYF
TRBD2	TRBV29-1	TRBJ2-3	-	TGCAGCGTTGAGAATAGCGGGGCAGATACGCAGTATTTT	CSVENSGADTQYF
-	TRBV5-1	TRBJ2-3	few	TGCGCCAGCAGCACAGGCCGGGCCGACACAGATACGCAGTATTTT	CASSTGRADTDTQYF
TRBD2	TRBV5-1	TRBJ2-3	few	TGCGCCAGCAGCGAGGGACTAGCGGGGCTCGCAGATACGCAGTATTTT	CASSEGLAGLADTQYF
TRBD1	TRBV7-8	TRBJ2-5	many	TGTGCCAGCAGCTTAGACTCTCACCGGGACAGGGAAGGAGAGACCCAGTACTTC	CASSLDSHRDREGETQYF
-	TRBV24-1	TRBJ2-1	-	TGTGCCACCAGTGATCAGAGGGGGGCCTTATACAATGAGCAGTTCTTC	CATSDQRGALYNEQFF
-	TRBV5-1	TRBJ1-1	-	TGCGCCAGCACCAGCGGCGGGCACACTGAAGCTTTCTTT	CASTSGGHTEAFF
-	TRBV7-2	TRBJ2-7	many	TGTGCCAGCAGCTGGGCTTACGAGCAGTACTTC	CASSWAYEQYF
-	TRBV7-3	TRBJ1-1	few	TGTGCCAGCAGTTACACAGGGACTCATGCGAACACTGAAGCTTTCTTT	CASSYTGTHANTEAFF
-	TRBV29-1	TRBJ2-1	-	TGCAGCGTCGAGGGGGACCCCAGGGGTGAGCAGTTCTTC	CSVEGDPRGEQFF
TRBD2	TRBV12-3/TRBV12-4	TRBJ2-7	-	TGTGCCAGCAGTAGGTGGACTAGCGGGGTCGAGCAGTACTTC	CASSRWTSGVEQYF